This T cell receptor (beta chain) originates from a study of cytomegalovirus exposure and HLA in healthy donors. Researchers ran the PCR with 60 Vbeta and 13 Jbeta primers. Method: immunoSEQ multiplex PCR; TCRdb's copy keeps in-frame clones and lacks some. The table includes about 160,000 clones, roughly four fifths detected once. V trimming: 1 base; J trimming: 6 bases; junction bases outside the gene matches: 5. Germline CDR1 SGHAT, CDR2 FQNNGV. The CDR3 loop spans 14 amino acids. All donors participated as healthy donors of bone marrow. At the time of sampling, donors were nominally healthy, though unrecorded immune exposures were likely.

V and J are TRBV11-2 and TRBJ2-7; 8 nucleotides line up with TRBD2. Sequencing input: PBMCs. This clonotype originated in a female donor in good health and CMV-seronegative. The CDR3 nucleotides read TGTGCCAGCAGCTTAGGACTAGCGAGGCGCGAGCAGTACTTC. Residues: CASSLGLARREQYF.